This TCR beta chain originates from a study of blood T cell repertoires in COVID-19. Clones were read by immunoSEQ multiplex PCR, and TCRdb kept only the in-frame ones, dropping some. The sample has about 260,000 clones; over 75% are singletons. There are a few counts of this clone. The CDR3 has 15 residues. The ends were cut back, 5 bases at V and 4 bases at J, with 14 bases in the middle. CDR1 is SGHVS and CDR2 is FNYEAQ in the germline V gene. The sample was peripheral blood. The sequence came from a human donor in a cohort sampled during active COVID-19. The V gene is TRBV7-6, the J gene TRBJ1-4, with D unresolved. The CDR3 is CASSPGGGHNEKLFF. The CDR3, as DNA: TGTGCCAGCAGCCCAGGTGGAGGCCATAATGAAAAACTGTTTTTT.